This TCR beta chain appears in the sequencing data of a study of blood T cell repertoires in COVID-19. Study-wide context: Samples representing acute and convalescent COVID-19 were sourced from the United States, Italy and Spain. Sources were T cells, B-cell-depleted T cells, or PBMCs; the material itself was cDNA or gDNA.

Germline CDR1 reads SGHRS; CDR2 reads YFSETQ. Trimming pared 2 bases from V and 6 bases from J, leaving 11 bases between. This CDR3 has 13 amino acids. Per the study methods: Amplification from reference gene primers served as the basis for estimated nucleated cell counts. TCRdb's table, derived via immunoSEQ multiplex PCR, lists solely in-frame clones and lacks some. The V and J calls and clone size were taken over from that table, and D and trimming were inferred from the DNA. The repertoire has roughly 250,000 clones, approximately 80% of them found once; the top ten carry 6.5% to 9%. Material: peripheral blood. The receptor comes from a woman between 50 and 59 years old with acute or convalescent COVID-19. The chain joins TRBV5-1 to TRBJ1-1, with D possibly being TRBD1 (6 bases). CDR3 residues: CASSLVQGSEAFF. In DNA, the CDR3 is TGCGCCAGCAGCTTAGTCCAGGGGTCTGAAGCTTTCTTT.